These T cell receptor beta chains were read from a single sample in a study of T cell changes during pregnancy in multiple sclerosis. The assay was immunoSEQ multiplex PCR, and TCRdb's table has in-frame clones only and misses some. Of 25,000 to 35,000 clones detected, about 90% appear once; the ten largest clones hold roughly 0.52%. Sequencing was performed on CD4+ T cells from peripheral blood mononuclear cells, taken in the third trimester of pregnancy. The receptors were gathered from a female donor in good health, enrolled as a control in a pregnancy study. Each CDR3 is given with its conserved first and last residue. A D gene is named only where the DNA matches it firmly. For some rows the clone size is stated as once, few or many, or as a class when expanded; others skip it.

size: -; V: TRBV7-2; D: -; J: TRBJ1-2; CDR3: CASSLARDGYGYTF; DNA: TGTGCCAGCAGCTTAGCGCGGGATGGATATGGCTACACCTTC
size: -; V: TRBV2; D: -; J: TRBJ2-6; CDR3: CASSVIRQGYSGANVLTF; DNA: TGTGCCAGCAGTGTAATTCGGCAGGGCTACTCTGGGGCCAACGTCCTGACTTTC
size: few; V: TRBV27; D: TRBD2; J: TRBJ2-5; CDR3: CASRAGGQETQYF; DNA: TGTGCCAGCCGAGCGGGGGGGCAAGAGACCCAGTACTTC
size: -; V: TRBV5-4; D: -; J: TRBJ2-7; CDR3: CASSYVDRSYEQYF; DNA: TGTGCCAGCAGTTATGTAGACAGGTCCTACGAGCAGTACTTC
size: -; V: TRBV6-5; D: TRBD1; J: TRBJ2-1; CDR3: CASSRQGNNEQFF; DNA: TGTGCCAGCAGCCGACAGGGAAACAATGAGCAGTTCTTC
size: -; V: TRBV11-3; D: -; J: TRBJ1-1; CDR3: CASSSLWGNTEAFF; DNA: TGTGCCAGCAGCTCTTTGTGGGGCAACACTGAAGCTTTCTTT
size: -; V: TRBV19; D: TRBD2; J: TRBJ2-2; CDR3: CASSLVAGGTGELFF; DNA: TGTGCCAGTAGTTTAGTAGCGGGAGGAACCGGGGAGCTGTTTTTT
size: -; V: TRBV9; D: TRBD1; J: TRBJ1-6; CDR3: CASSVGDRENSPLHF; DNA: TGTGCCAGCAGCGTAGGTGACAGGGAGAATTCACCCCTCCACTTT
size: -; V: TRBV7-9; D: -; J: TRBJ2-5; CDR3: CASSLATGFQETQYF; DNA: TGTGCCAGCAGCTTAGCTACCGGGTTCCAAGAGACCCAGTACTTC
size: -; V: TRBV15; D: TRBD2; J: TRBJ2-5; CDR3: CATSSGRAVETQYF; DNA: TGTGCCACCAGTAGTGGGAGGGCCGTGGAGACCCAGTACTTC
size: -; V: TRBV10-3; D: TRBD1; J: TRBJ1-4; CDR3: CAINTGTGGEKLFF; DNA: TGTGCCATCAACACCGGGACAGGGGGTGAAAAACTGTTTTTT
size: -; V: TRBV6-1; D: TRBD1; J: TRBJ1-5; CDR3: CASSEAPGQGLRNQPQHF; DNA: TGTGCCAGCAGTGAAGCACCGGGACAGGGACTGAGGAATCAGCCCCAGCATTTT
size: -; V: TRBV2; D: -; J: TRBJ2-7; CDR3: CASSATGLYEQYF; DNA: TGTGCCAGCAGCGCAACAGGGTTGTACGAGCAGTACTTC
size: -; V: TRBV9; D: -; J: TRBJ1-2; CDR3: CASSVGGDYYGYTF; DNA: TGTGCCAGCAGCGTAGGGGGGGACTACTATGGCTACACCTTC
size: -; V: TRBV30; D: -; J: TRBJ1-6; CDR3: CAWRRGTESSPLHF; DNA: TGTGCCTGGAGGCGCGGGACGGAGAGTTCACCCCTCCACTTT
size: -; V: TRBV4-1; D: TRBD2; J: TRBJ2-2; CDR3: CASSLRLAPNTGELFF; DNA: TGCGCCAGCAGCCTTAGACTAGCGCCGAACACCGGGGAGCTGTTTTTT
size: -; V: TRBV5-1; D: -; J: TRBJ2-5; CDR3: CASSLASGPFQETQYF; DNA: TGCGCCAGCAGCTTGGCGTCAGGGCCCTTCCAAGAGACCCAGTACTTC